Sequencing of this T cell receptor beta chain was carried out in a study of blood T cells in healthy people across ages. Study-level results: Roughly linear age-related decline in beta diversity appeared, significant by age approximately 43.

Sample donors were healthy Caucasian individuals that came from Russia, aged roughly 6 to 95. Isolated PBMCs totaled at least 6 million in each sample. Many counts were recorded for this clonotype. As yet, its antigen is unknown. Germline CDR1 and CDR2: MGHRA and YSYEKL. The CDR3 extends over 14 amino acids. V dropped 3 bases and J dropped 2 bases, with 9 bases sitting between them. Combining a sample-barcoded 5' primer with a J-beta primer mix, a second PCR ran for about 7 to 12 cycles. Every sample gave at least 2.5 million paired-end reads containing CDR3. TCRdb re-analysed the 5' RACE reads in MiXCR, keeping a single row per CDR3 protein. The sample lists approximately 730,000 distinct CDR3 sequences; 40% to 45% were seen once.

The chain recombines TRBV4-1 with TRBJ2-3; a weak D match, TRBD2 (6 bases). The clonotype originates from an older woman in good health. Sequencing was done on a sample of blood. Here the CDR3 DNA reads TGCGCCAGCAGCCATAGGGACTTCACAGATACGCAGTATTTT. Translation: CASSHRDFTDTQYF.